This T cell receptor beta chain was recorded in a study of Graves' ophthalmopathy and Graves' hyperthyroidism. Transcripts of RNA were the source for amplifying TCR beta CDR3 regions. HTBI-primed first-round RT-PCR preceded second-round multiplex PCR. TCRdb passed the multiplex PCR reads through MiXCR, listing each CDR3 protein once. Among 1 million to 1.3 million distinct CDR3 sequences listed, 36% were seen once. General study findings and limits: For separating ophthalmopathy from stable hyperthyroidism, a 13-signature model gave under 90% sensitivity and around 80% specificity.

As regards this clonotype: Its antigen remains unidentified.

The V and J ends lost 3 bases and 4 bases respectively, with 15 bases between them. The CDR3 runs 15 residues. Germline CDR1 MDHEN, CDR2 SYDVKM. Establishment of the diagnosis relied upon clinical symptoms, serum thyroxine, TRAb, thyroid ultrasound and orbital computed tomography. The chain is built from TRBV28 and TRBJ1-1; D is perhaps TRBD1 (6 bases). This TCR was sampled from an adult man with Graves' hyperthyroidism. The sample consisted of peripheral blood or thyroid tissue (not recorded which). The CDR3 loop reads CASSLATTGSTEAFF. In DNA, the CDR3 is TGTGCCAGCAGTTTGGCCACCACAGGGAGCACTGAAGCTTTCTTT.